This T cell receptor beta chain originates from a study of cytomegalovirus exposure and HLA in healthy donors. Findings of the study overall: Earlier results showed most TCR beta V segments being productive about 90% or about 30% of the time.

To note about this clone: Its antigen is as yet unknown.

Per germline, CDR1 SGHTA and CDR2 FQGNSA. CDR3 size: 14 residues. V was trimmed by 1 base and J by 1 base, leaving 8 bases between them. With 60 Vbeta and 13 Jbeta primers, the PCR was carried out. Repertoires were generated with immunoSEQ multiplex PCR, while TCRdb's copy carries only in-frame clones and drops some. The repertoire consists of fewer than 180,000 clones, with 55% to 80% occurring once and the leading ten covering approximately 7%. Donors in the study were healthy people who gave bone marrow. Donors were ostensibly healthy at sampling, although undocumented immune exposures were probable.

The chain has TRBV7-2 and TRBJ2-7; D not resolved. The specimen sequenced was PBMCs. The TCR comes from an older woman in good health and CMV-seropositive. Written as DNA, the CDR3 is TGTGCCAGCAGCTTAGTCGCGGATTCCTACGAGCAGTACTTC. As protein: CASSLVADSYEQYF.